This T cell receptor (beta chain) appears in the sequencing data of a study of blood T cell repertoires in COVID-19. At the level of the study: The cDNA or gDNA used as material had been derived from T cells, B-cell-depleted T cells, or PBMCs.

Using immunoSEQ multiplex PCR, the repertoire was profiled, and TCRdb retains in-frame clones only, with some absent. The repertoire holds roughly 290,000 clones, with approximately 90% as singletons. Germline V CDR1 and CDR2: SGDLS, YYNGEE. V lost 0 bases and J lost 6; bases outside the gene matches: 2. This CDR3 comprises 15 residues. This chain uses TRBV9 with TRBJ2-2; 10 bases fit TRBD1. Source material: peripheral blood. The TCR was taken from a woman in her sixties with acute or convalescent COVID-19. CDR3 loop: CASSVAGQGAGELFF. The CDR3 region has the DNA TGTGCCAGCAGCGTAGCCGGACAGGGGGCCGGGGAGCTGTTTTTT.